These 22 T cell receptor beta chains share one sample of origin, sequenced in a study of T cells in Graves' hyperthyroidism and ophthalmopathy. TCR beta CDR3 regions were amplified from RNA transcripts. Initially, a first-round RT-PCR of the TCR CDR3 employed the HTBI primer set. Each CDR3 protein gets one entry after TCRdb re-called the multiplex PCR reads with MiXCR. The profile shows hundreds of thousands of distinct CDR3 sequences, about 20% of them singletons. The sequencing input was blood. These receptors originate from a man aged 35 to 55 with Graves' ophthalmopathy.

The chain carries TRBV2 and TRBJ2-7, with D hard to call. The CDR3 runs to 13 residues. V was cut by 7 bases and J by 3 bases, with 13 bases left in between. Germline values: CDR1 SNHLY, CDR2 FYNNEI. For the CDR3, the DNA is TGTGCCAGCAAAATCCGGGCCGACTACGAGCAGTACTTC. This gives the protein CASKIRADYEQYF.

The chain is built from TRBV20-1 and TRBJ2-2; 11 bases fit TRBD2. Germline trimming cut 0 bases from V and 1 base from J; bases unmatched to any gene: 7. The germline CDR1 and CDR2 sequences are DFQATT and SNEGSKA (reference sequence). The CDR3 spans 18 residues. This chain's CDR3 is CSARDRRSGRVNTGELFF. DNA for the CDR3: TGCAGTGCTAGAGATCGACGTAGCGGGAGGGTGAACACCGGGGAGCTGTTTTTT.

There are a few counts of this clonotype. V usage is TRBV12-3 or TRBV12-4 and J usage is TRBJ1-2; TRBD1 might be the D (5 bases). V gave up 4 bases and J gave up 13 bases, with 19 bases separating them. This CDR3 has 13 amino acids. The CDR3 bases are TGTGCCAGCAGTTCCGGTGGGGCGAGCCCCACCACCTTC. This gives the protein CASSSGGASPTTF.

This clonotype was seen a few times. The CDR3 sequence: CASSKEGGREYNEQFF. CDR3 DNA: TGTGCCAGCAGCAAAGAGGGGGGGCGGGAATACAATGAGCAGTTCTTC. The J gene is TRBJ2-1, the V gene TRBV7-9; weak D call: TRBD2 (7 bases). Per germline, CDR1 SEHNR and CDR2 FQNEAQ (reference sequence). Trimming took 5 bases from V and 4 from J, leaving 18 bases between them. This CDR3 is 16 amino acids long.

This clonotype showed up just a few times. The chain is built from TRBV7-9 and TRBJ2-3, with D possibly being TRBD1 (6 bases). V was pared by 3 bases and J by 4 bases, with 17 bases between. Germline V CDR1 and CDR2: SEHNR, FQNEAQ (reference sequence). The CDR3 has 16 amino acids. Written as DNA, the CDR3 is TGTGCCAGCAGCTTGGGAACAGGGTGGTTCGCAGATACGCAGTATTTT. Residues: CASSLGTGWFADTQYF.

This clonotype turned up a few times. This chain joins TRBV20-1 and TRBJ1-2; D is possibly TRBD1 (6 bases). Trimming cost V 6 bases and J 8 bases, with 13 bases left between them. The CDR3 length is 11 residues. In germline, CDR1 is DFQATT, CDR2 SNEGSKA (reference sequence). The CDR3 nucleotides are TGCAGTGCACAGGGTGGAGACGGCTACACCTTC. This codes for CSAQGGDGYTF.

This clonotype was detected ten times or more. It is unclear where the CDR3 begins or ends on the DNA, so no DNA is shown, and the CDR3 is as TCRdb lists it. The chain carries TRBV12-3 or TRBV12-4 and TRBJ1-1; the table's D call, TRBD1, was not checked against the DNA. The CDR3 is made up of 14 amino acids, end residues included. The CDR3 sequence is CASSSSSPNTEAFF.

This clonotype was seen more than once but under ten times. One end of the junction fails to match germline, which may point to a read error. DNA for the CDR3: TGTGTCAGCCTAGCGGGCGACGTTACCTACGAGCAGTACTTC. It yields the protein CVSLAGDVTYEQYF. This chain links TRBV12-3 or TRBV12-4 with TRBJ2-7; 8 nucleotides align to TRBD2. CDR3 length: 14 amino acids.

There are a few counts of this clonotype. The V gene is TRBV20-1, the J gene TRBJ1-5, with D possibly matching TRBD1 (5 bases). CDR1 and CDR2 (germline): DFQATT, SNEGSKA (reference sequence). The length of the CDR3 is 15 residues. V was trimmed by 6 bases and J by 2 bases, leaving 17 bases between them. The CDR3 nucleotides are TGCAGTGCCCGGACGGGGGGATACGGCAATCAGCCCCAGCATTTT. It is translated as CSARTGGYGNQPQHF.

At least ten counts were recorded for this clonotype. Here the CDR3 reads CASSSTGSSSYNEQFF. CDR3 DNA: TGTGCCAGCAGTTCTACCGGTAGTAGCTCCTACAATGAGCAGTTCTTC. The chain links TRBV28 to TRBJ2-1; D is undetermined. The CDR3 totals 16 residues. With 4 bases removed from V and 0 bases from J, the gap between germline ends came to 13 bases. Germline V gives CDR1 MDHEN, CDR2 SYDVKM.

The V and J genes are TRBV5-5 and TRBJ1-6, with TRBD1 matching over 7 bases. Germline CDR1 is SGHKS and CDR2 is YYEKEE (reference sequence). The CDR3 covers 17 residues. The junction had 6 bases not matched to a gene; V was cut back by 0 bases and J by 3 bases. CDR3 DNA sequence: TGTGCCAGCAGCTTGGCCCTACAGGGGTTCTATAATTCACCCCTCCACTTT. Protein sequence: CASSLALQGFYNSPLHF.

About this clonotype: This may stem from a read error, because a much larger clone lies one nucleotide away. The chain recombines TRBV7-2 with TRBJ1-1; D is perhaps TRBD1 (5 bases). This CDR3 is 14 amino acids long. The germline CDR1 and CDR2 sequences are SGHTA and FQGNSA. V was cut by 3 bases and J by 3 bases, with 11 bases left in between. CDR3 loop: CASSFGTRDTEAFF. CDR3 bases: TGTGCCAGCAGCTTCGGGACGAGGGACACTGAAGCTTTCTTT. The variable domain in full, with the rest retrieved from reference TRBV7-2 and TRBJ1-1, is GAGVSQSPSNKVTEKGKDVELRCDPISGHTALYWYRQSLGQGLEFLIYFQGNSAPDKSGLPSDRFSAERTGGSVSTLTIQRTQQEDSAVYLCASSFGTRDTEAFFGQGTRLTVV.

This clonotype has a handful of counts. The chain recombines TRBV6-2 or TRBV6-3 with TRBJ2-7, with D uncertain. Germline V gene data show CDR1 as MNHEY and CDR2 as SVGEGT. The CDR3 runs 13 residues. The ends were cut back, 8 bases at V and 5 bases at J, with 16 bases in the middle. CDR3 coding DNA: TGTGCCAGCGATTCAGGTGCTCTCCACGAGCAGTACTTC. This codes for CASDSGALHEQYF.

This clonotype was observed at least ten times. The chain couples TRBV20-1 to TRBJ1-2; D gene ambiguous. The CDR3 sequence is 12 residues long. Germline assignment: CDR1 DFQATT and CDR2 SNEGSKA (reference sequence). V lost 1 base and J 2 bases, leaving 5 bases between the germline ends. The CDR3 region is CSARGHNYGYTF. Written as DNA, the CDR3 is TGCAGTGCTAGAGGACACAACTATGGCTACACCTTC.

The rearrangement links TRBV5-1 to TRBJ2-5; 10 bases agree with TRBD2. From germline, CDR1 is SGHRS and CDR2 YFSETQ. V was pared by 5 bases and J by 2 bases, with 15 bases of the junction left unmatched. The CDR3 contains 18 residues. CDR3 residues: CASRSGYGASGGQETQYF. The CDR3 DNA follows: TGCGCCAGCAGGTCCGGATATGGTGCTAGCGGGGGTCAAGAGACCCAGTACTTC.

The CDR3 region is CASSMDSQETQYF. The CDR3, as DNA: TGTGCCAGTAGTATGGACAGCCAAGAGACCCAGTACTTC. The chain has TRBV19 and TRBJ2-5, with D possibly TRBD1 on 6 matching bases. CDR3 length: 13 amino acids. The V end was cut by 3 bases, the J end by 1 base, with 6 bases between. Germline-derived CDR1 and CDR2 are LNHDA and SQIVND (reference sequence).

The gene calls are TRBV20-1 and TRBJ2-7, with 11 bases lining up with TRBD2. The CDR3 contains 15 residues. Germline loops: CDR1 DFQATT, CDR2 SNEGSKA (reference sequence). V trimming: 3 bases; J trimming: 3 bases; junction bases outside the gene matches: 7. CDR3 amino acids: CSASRRLAGGYEQYF. The CDR3 coding sequence is TGCAGTGCTAGTCGCCGGCTAGCGGGAGGCTACGAGCAGTACTTC.

This clonotype was counted at least ten times. The CDR3 sequence is CATWRGNFAEAFF. Written as DNA, the CDR3 is TGTGCCACCTGGCGGGGGAACTTCGCTGAAGCTTTCTTT. The chain employs TRBV27 and TRBJ1-1; weak D call: TRBD1 (5 bases). V was shortened by 10 bases and J by 6 bases, with 18 bases between the two germline ends. This CDR3 is built from 13 residues. Germline CDR1 MNHEY, CDR2 SMNVEV (reference sequence).

With respect to this clonotype: An end of the junction differs from the germline gene, which may be a read error. The V call is TRBV7-2, the J call TRBJ1-4; D remains unclear. CDR1 is SGHTA, CDR2 FQGNSA, per germline. The CDR3 extends over 15 amino acids. The CDR3 DNA is TGTGCCAGCAGCTACGCAAGGCCAACTAATGAAAAGCTGTTTTTT. It yields the protein CASSYARPTNEKLFF. Combining the CDR3 with reference TRBV7-2 and TRBJ1-4 gives the whole variable domain GAGVSQSPSNKVTEKGKDVELRCDPISGHTALYWYRQSLGQGLEFLIYFQGNSAPDKSGLPSDRFSAERTGGSVSTLTIQRTQQEDSAVYLCASSYARPTNEKLFFGSGTQLSVL.

This clonotype was counted at least ten times. The rearrangement joins TRBV30 to TRBJ2-7; TRBD2 is a possible D gene (7 bases). CDR3 length: 16 residues. V lost 3 bases, J lost 2 bases, and 20 bases lay in between. The germline gives CDR1 GTSNPN, CDR2 SVGIG (reference sequence). In nucleotides, the CDR3 is TGTGCCTGGAGAAGGGGAGGGTCAGGGGCCACCTACGAGCAGTACTTC. It encodes CAWRRGGSGATYEQYF.

This clonotype was seen more than once but under ten times. The CDR3 DNA is TGTGCCAGCAGTGAAGCTGCAGGGGACTATGGCTACACCTTC. Translated: CASSEAAGDYGYTF. This chain joins TRBV6-1 and TRBJ1-2, with D perhaps TRBD1 (6 bases). The germline V gene has CDR1 MNHNS and CDR2 SASEGT. The V gene lost 0 bases and the J gene lost 3 bases, with 8 bases spanning the gap. The CDR3 runs 14 residues.

The sample holds many counts of this clonotype. This chain joins TRBV28 and TRBJ2-7, with D perhaps TRBD1 (5 bases). This CDR3 contains 13 residues. V was clipped by 5 bases and J by 2 bases, with 10 bases between them. Germline lookup yields CDR1 MDHEN and CDR2 SYDVKM. CDR3: CASSQDITYEQYF. The CDR3 DNA follows: TGTGCCAGCAGTCAGGACATTACCTACGAGCAGTACTTC.